This TCR beta chain came from a study of cytomegalovirus exposure and HLA in healthy donors. Overall study findings and caveats: According to an earlier analysis, most TCR beta V segments yielded productive rearrangements about 87% or about 30% of the time. Common viral pathogens were later found to be apparently linked to several of the most significant clusters. Evidence from a later analysis indicated that most CMV-associated TCR beta chains looked HLA-restricted. Specificity of three CMV-associated chains for CMV antigens was verified in vitro.

The PCR employed 60 Vbeta primers together with 13 Jbeta primers. Generated by immunoSEQ multiplex PCR, the TCRdb table keeps only in-frame clones and is missing some. Of some 140,000 clones listed, over 65% are singletons. For this clone: As yet, its antigen is unknown.

V was pared by 4 bases and J by 7 bases, with 13 bases between. This CDR3 contains 12 residues. CDR1 and CDR2 from the germline V gene are SQVTM and ANQGSEA. This TCR derives from a woman aged 40-49 years in good health and CMV-seronegative. The J gene is TRBJ1-2, the V gene TRBV29-1, with D perhaps TRBD1 (5 bases). Sequenced sample: PBMCs. In nucleotides, the CDR3 is TGCAGCGTTGTAAGGGGAATGGGTGGCTACACCTTC. Amino acid sequence: CSVVRGMGGYTF.